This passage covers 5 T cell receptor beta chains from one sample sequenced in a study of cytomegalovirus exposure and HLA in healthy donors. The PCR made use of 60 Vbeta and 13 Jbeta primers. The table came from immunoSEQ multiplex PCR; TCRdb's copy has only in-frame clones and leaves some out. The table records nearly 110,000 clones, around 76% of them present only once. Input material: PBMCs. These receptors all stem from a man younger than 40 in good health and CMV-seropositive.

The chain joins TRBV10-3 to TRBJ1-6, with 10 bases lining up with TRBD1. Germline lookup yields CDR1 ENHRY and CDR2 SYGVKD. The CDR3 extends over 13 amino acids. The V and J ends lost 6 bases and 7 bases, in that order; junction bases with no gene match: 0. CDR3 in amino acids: CAIRDRGNSPLHF. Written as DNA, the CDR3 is TGTGCCATCAGGGACAGGGGGAATTCACCCCTCCACTTT.

CDR3 amino acids: CASSLDRQSGNTEAFF. The CDR3, as DNA: TGTGCCAGCAGTCTCGACAGACAAAGTGGAAACACTGAAGCTTTCTTT. The chain carries TRBV7-8 and TRBJ1-1; tentative D call: TRBD1 (5 bases). The CDR3 spans 16 residues. Germline V lookup: CDR1 SGHVS, CDR2 FQNEAQ. V lost 6 bases to trimming and J lost 2 bases, with 19 bases between them.

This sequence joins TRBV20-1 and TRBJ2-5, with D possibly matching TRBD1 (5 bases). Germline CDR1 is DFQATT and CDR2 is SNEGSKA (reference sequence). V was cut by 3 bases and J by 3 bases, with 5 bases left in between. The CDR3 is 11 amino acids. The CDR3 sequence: CSARDKETQYF. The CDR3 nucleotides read TGCAGTGCTAGGGACAAAGAGACCCAGTACTTC.

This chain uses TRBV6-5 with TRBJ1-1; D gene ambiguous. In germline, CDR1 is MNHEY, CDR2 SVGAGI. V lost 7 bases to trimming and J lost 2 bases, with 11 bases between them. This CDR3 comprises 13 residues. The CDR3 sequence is CASTRALNTEAFF. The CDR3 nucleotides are TGTGCCAGCACTAGAGCACTAAACACTGAAGCTTTCTTT.

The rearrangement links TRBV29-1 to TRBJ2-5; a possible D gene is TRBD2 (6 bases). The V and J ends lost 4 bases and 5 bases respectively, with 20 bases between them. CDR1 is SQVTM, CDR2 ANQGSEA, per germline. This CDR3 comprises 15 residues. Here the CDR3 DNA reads TGCAGCGTTGTCGGAGGGACCTACAATGACGAGACCCAGTACTTC. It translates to CSVVGGTYNDETQYF. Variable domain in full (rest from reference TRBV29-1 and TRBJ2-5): SAVISQKPSRDICQRGTSLTIQCQVDSQVTMMFWYRQQPGQSLTLIATANQGSEATYESGFVIDKFPISRPNLTFSTLTVSNMSPEDSSIYLCSVVGGTYNDETQYFGPGTRLLVL.